This T cell receptor (beta chain) was captured by sequencing in a study of cytomegalovirus exposure and HLA in healthy donors. Findings and caveats of the study: Associated with HLA alleles at 0.05 false discovery rate in a later analysis were about 17,000 TCR beta sequences.

The PCR ran on 60 Vbeta and 13 Jbeta primers. Data came from immunoSEQ multiplex PCR; TCRdb stores just in-frame clones and leaves some out. The sample consists of roughly 150,000 clones, around 75% of them appearing once. Notes on this clone: Its antigen is not identified.

The TCR originated in a man in his sixties in good health and CMV-seronegative. The sequenced sample was PBMCs.

CDR3 DNA sequence: TGCGCCAGCAGAGTCGGGAGTTTGAATGAGCAGTTCTTC. Residues: CASRVGSLNEQFF. The chain combines TRBV5-1 with TRBJ2-1; maybe TRBD2 (6 bases). Per germline, CDR1 SGHRS and CDR2 YFSETQ. Trimming stripped 5 bases from V and 7 bases from J, with 13 bases between. The CDR3 extends over 13 amino acids.